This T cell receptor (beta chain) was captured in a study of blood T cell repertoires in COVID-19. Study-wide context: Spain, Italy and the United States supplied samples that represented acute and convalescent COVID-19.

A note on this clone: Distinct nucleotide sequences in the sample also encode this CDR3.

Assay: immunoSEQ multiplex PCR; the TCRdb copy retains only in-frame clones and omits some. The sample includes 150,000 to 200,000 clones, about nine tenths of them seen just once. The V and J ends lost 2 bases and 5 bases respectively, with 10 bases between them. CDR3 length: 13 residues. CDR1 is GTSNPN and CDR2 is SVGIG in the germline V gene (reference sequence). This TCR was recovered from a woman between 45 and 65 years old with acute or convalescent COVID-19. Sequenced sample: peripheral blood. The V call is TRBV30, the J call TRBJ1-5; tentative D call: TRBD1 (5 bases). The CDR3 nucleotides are TGTGCCTGGAGTCGCGGGGACGATCAGCCCCAGCATTTT. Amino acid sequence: CAWSRGDDQPQHF.